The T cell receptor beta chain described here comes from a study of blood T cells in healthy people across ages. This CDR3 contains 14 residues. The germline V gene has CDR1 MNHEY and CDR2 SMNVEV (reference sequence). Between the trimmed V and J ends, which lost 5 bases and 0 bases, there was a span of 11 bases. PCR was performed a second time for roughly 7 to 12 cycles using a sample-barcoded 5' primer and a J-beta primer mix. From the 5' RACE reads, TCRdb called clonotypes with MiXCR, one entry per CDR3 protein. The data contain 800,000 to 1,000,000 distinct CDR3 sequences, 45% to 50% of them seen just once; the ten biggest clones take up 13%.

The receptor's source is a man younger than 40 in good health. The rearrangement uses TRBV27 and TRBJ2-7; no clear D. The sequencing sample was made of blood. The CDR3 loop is CASSALGSSYEQYF. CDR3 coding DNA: TGTGCCAGCAGTGCTTTGGGCAGCTCCTACGAGCAGTACTTC.